This T cell receptor (beta chain) was obtained from a study of T-cell memory formation after mild COVID-19. Broader study findings: Clones shrinking from day 15 to 85 showed even CD4/CD8 mixes; later expanders tilted CD4+. Mainly in CM and EM were contracting CD4+ clones; CD8+ were in EMRA.

This clonotype was found a few times. Antigen: not known. TCRdb reprocessed the 5' RACE reads with MiXCR, giving one entry per CDR3 protein. The data show 150,000 to 200,000 distinct CDR3 sequences, approximately 16% seen once. Sequenced material: PBMCs or a T cell subset sorted from them (not recorded which). The TCR was taken from an adult woman who had mild COVID-19 (a few samples of this study predate the infection). Cell type and time point are not known.

The CDR3 nucleotides are TGTGCCAGCAGAACGACAGGGGGGCCGAACACTGAAGCTTTCTTT. This codes for CASRTTGGPNTEAFF. The chain uses TRBV6-5 and TRBJ1-1, with 9 bases identical to TRBD1. The germline V gene has CDR1 MNHEY and CDR2 SVGAGI. Germline trimming cut 6 bases from V and 1 base from J; bases unmatched to any gene: 6. The CDR3 sequence is 15 residues long.